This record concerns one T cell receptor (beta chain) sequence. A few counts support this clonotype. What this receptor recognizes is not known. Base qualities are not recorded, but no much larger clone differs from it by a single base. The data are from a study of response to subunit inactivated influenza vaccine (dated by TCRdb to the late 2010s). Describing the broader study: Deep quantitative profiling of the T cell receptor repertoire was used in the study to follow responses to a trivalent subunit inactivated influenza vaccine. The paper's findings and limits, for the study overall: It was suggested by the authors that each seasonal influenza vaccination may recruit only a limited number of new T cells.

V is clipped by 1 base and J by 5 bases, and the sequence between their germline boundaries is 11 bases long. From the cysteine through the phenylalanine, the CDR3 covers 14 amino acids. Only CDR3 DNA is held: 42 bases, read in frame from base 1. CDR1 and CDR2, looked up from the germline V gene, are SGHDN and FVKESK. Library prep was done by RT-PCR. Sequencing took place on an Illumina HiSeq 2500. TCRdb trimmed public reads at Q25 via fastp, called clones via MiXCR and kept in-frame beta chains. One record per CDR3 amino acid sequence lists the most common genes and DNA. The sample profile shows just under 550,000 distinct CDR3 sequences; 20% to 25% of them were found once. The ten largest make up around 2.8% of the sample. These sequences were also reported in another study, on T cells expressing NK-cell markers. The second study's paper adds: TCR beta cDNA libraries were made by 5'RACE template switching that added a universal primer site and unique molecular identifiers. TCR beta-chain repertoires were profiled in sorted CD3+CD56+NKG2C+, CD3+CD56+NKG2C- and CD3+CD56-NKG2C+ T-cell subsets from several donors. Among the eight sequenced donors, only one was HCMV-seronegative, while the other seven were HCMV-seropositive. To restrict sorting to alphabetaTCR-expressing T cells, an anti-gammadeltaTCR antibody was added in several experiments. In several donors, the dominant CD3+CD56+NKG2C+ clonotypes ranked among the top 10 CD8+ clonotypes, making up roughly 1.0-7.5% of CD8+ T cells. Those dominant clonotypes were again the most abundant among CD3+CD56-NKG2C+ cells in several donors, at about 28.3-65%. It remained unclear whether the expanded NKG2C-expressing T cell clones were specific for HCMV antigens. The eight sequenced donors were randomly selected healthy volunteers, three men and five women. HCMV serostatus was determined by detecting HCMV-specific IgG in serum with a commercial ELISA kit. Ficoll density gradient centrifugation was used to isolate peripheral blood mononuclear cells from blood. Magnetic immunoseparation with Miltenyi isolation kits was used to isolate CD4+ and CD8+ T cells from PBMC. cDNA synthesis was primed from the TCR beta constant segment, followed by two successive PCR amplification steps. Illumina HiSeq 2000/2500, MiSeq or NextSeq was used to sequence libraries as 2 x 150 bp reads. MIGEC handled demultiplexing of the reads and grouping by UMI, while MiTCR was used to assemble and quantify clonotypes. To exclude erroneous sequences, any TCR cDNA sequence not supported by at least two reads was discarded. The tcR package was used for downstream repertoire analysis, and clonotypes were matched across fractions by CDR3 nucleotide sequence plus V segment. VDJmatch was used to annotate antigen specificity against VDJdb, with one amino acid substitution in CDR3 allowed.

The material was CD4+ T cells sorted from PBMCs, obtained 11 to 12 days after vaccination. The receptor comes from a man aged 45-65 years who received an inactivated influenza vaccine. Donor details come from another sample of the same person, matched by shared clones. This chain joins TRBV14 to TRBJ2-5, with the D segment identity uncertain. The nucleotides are TGTGCCAGCAGCCAAGTGCCCCAGTTGGAGACCCAGTACTTC. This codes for CASSQVPQLETQYF.